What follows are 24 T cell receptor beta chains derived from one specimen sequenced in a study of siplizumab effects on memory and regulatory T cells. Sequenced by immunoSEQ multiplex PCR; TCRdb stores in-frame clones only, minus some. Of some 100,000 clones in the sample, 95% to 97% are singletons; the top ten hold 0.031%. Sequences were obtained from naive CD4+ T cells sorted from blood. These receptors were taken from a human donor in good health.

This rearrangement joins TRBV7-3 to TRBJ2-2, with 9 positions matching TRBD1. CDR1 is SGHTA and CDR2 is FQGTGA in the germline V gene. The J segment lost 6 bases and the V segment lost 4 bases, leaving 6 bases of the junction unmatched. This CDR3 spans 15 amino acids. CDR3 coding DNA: TGTGCCAGCAGCTCCCGACAGGGGGGGGCCGGGGAGCTGTTTTTT. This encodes CASSSRQGGAGELFF.

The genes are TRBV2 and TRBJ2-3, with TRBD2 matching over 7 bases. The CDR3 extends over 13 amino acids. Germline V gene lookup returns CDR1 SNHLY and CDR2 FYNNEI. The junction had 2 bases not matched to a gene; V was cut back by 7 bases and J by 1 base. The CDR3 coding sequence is TGTGCCAGCAATGCGGGGGGCACAGATACGCAGTATTTT. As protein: CASNAGGTDTQYF.

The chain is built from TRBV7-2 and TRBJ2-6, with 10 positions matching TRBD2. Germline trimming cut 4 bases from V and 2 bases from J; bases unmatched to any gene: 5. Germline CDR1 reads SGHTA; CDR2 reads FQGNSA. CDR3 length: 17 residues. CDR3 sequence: CASSSGTSVAGANVLTF. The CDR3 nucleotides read TGTGCCAGCAGCTCCGGGACTAGCGTGGCTGGGGCCAACGTCCTGACTTTC.

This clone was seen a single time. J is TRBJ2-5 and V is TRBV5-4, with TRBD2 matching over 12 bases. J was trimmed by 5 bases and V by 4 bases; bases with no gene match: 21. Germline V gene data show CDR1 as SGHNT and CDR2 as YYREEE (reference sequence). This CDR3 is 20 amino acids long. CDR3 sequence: CASSKLWGMTSGGAGETQYF. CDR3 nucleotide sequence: TGTGCCAGCAGCAAGCTTTGGGGTATGACTAGCGGGGGCGCCGGGGAGACCCAGTACTTC.

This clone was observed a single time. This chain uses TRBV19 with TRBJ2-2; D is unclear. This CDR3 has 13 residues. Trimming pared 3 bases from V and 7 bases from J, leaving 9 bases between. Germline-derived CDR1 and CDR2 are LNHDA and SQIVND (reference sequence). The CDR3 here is CASSIKVNGELFF. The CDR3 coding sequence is TGTGCCAGTAGTATTAAGGTGAACGGGGAGCTGTTTTTT. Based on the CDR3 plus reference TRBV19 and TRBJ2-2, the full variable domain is DGGITQSPKYLFRKEGQNVTLSCEQNLNHDAMYWYRQDPGQGLRLIYYSQIVNDFQKGDIAEGYSVSREKKESFPLTVTSAQKNPTAFYLCASSIKVNGELFFGEGSRLTVL.

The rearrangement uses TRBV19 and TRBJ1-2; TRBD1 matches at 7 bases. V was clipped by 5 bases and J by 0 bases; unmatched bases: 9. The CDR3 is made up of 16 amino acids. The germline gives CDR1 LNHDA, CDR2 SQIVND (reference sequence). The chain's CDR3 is CASSSAGGVANYGYTF. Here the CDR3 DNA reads TGTGCCAGTAGTTCAGCAGGGGGAGTCGCTAACTATGGCTACACCTTC.

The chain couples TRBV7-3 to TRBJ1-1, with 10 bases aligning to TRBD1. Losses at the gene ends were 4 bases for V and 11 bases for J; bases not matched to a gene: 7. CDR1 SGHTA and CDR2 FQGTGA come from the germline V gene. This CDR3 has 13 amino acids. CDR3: CASSYGTGATAFF. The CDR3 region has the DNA TGTGCCAGCAGCTACGGGACAGGGGCGACGGCTTTCTTT.

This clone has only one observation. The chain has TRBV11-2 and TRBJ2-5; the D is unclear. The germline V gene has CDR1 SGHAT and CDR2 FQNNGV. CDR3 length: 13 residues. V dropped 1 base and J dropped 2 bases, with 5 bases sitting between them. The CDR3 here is CASSLGQQETQYF. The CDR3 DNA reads TGTGCCAGCAGCTTAGGCCAGCAAGAGACCCAGTACTTC.

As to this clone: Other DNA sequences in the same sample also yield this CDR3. The chain's CDR3 is CASSFTGSYEQYF. CDR3 nucleotides: TGCGCCAGCAGCTTCACCGGCTCCTACGAGCAGTACTTC. The chain employs TRBV5-1 and TRBJ2-7, with unresolved D. Germline CDR1 and CDR2: SGHRS and YFSETQ. This CDR3 contains 13 residues. Between the trimmed V and J ends, which lost 2 bases and 0 bases, there was a span of 6 bases. The full variable domain, rest sourced from reference TRBV5-1 and TRBJ2-7, is KAGVTQTPRYLIKTRGQQVTLSCSPISGHRSVSWYQQTPGQGLQFLFEYFSETQRNKGNFPGRFSGRQFSNSRSEMNVSTLELGDSALYLCASSFTGSYEQYFGPGTRLTVT.

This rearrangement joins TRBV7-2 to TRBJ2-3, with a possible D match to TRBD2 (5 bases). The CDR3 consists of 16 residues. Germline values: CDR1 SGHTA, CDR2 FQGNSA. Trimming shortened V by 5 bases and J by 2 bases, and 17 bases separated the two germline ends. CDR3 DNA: TGTGCCAGCAGCCCCCCCCCAAGCGGACTCACAGATACGCAGTATTTT. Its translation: CASSPPPSGLTDTQYF.

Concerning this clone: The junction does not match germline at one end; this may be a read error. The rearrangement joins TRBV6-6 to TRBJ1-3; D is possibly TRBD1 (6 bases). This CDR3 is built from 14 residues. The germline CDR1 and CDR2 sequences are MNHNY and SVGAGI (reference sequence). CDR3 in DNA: TGTGCCGGCAGTTCGGACAGCTCTGGAAACACCATATATTTT. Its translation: CAGSSDSSGNTIYF.

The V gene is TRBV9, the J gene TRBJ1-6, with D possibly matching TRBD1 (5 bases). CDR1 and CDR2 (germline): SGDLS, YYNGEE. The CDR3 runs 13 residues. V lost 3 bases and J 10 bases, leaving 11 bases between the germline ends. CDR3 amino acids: CASSAGGYSPLHF. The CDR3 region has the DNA TGTGCCAGCAGCGCGGGGGGGTACTCACCCCTCCACTTT.

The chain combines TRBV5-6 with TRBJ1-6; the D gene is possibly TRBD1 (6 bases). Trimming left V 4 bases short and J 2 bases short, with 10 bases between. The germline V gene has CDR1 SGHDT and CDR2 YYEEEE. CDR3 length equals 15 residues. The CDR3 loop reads CASSHRVPYNSPLHF. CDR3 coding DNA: TGTGCCAGCAGCCACAGGGTCCCCTATAATTCACCCCTCCACTTT.

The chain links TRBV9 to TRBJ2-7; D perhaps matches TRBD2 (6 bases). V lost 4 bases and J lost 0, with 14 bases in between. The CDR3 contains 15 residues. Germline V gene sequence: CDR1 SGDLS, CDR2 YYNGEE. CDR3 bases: TGTGCCAGCAGCCCCGAGCGGGTTTTCTCCTACGAGCAGTACTTC. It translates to CASSPERVFSYEQYF.

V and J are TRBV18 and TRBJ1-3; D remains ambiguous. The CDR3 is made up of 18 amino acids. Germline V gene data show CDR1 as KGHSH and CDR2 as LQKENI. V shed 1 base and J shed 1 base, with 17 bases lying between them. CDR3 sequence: CASSPLEGSSHSGNTIYF. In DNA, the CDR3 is TGTGCCAGCTCACCACTGGAGGGATCCAGTCATTCTGGAAACACCATATATTTT.

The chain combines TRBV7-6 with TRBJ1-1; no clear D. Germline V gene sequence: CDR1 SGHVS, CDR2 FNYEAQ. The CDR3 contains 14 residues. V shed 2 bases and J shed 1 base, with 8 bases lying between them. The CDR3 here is CASSLSGRNTEAFF. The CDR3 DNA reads TGTGCCAGCAGCTTAAGCGGGAGGAACACTGAAGCTTTCTTT.

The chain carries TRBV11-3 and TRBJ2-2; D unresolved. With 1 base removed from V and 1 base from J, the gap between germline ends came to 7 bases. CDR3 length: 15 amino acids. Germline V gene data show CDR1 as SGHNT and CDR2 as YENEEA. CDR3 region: CASSLVAGNTGELFF. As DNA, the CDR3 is TGTGCCAGCAGCTTAGTGGCAGGGAACACCGGGGAGCTGTTTTTT.

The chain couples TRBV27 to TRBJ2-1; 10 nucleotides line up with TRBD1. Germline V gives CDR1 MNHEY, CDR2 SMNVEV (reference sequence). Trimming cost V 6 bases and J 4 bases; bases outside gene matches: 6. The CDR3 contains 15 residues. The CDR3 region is CASRSGQGIYNEQFF. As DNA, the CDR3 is TGTGCCAGCAGATCGGGACAGGGGATTTACAATGAGCAGTTCTTC.

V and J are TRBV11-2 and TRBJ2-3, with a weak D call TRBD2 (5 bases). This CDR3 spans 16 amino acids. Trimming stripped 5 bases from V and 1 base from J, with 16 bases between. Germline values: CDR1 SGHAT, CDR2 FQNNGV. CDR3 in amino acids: CASSPSRGSGTDTQYF. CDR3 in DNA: TGTGCCAGCAGCCCAAGTAGAGGTAGCGGCACAGATACGCAGTATTTT.

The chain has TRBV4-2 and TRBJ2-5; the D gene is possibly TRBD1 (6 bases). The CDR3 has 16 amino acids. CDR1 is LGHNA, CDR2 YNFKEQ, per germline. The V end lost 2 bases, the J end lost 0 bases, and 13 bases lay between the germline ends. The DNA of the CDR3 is TGTGCCAGCAGCCAAAGGGACACCGAGTACCAAGAGACCCAGTACTTC. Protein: CASSQRDTEYQETQYF.

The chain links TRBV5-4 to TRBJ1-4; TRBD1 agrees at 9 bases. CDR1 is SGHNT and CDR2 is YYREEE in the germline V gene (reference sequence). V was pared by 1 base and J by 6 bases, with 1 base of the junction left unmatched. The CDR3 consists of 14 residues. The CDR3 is CASSLRTGDEKLFF. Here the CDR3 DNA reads TGTGCCAGCAGCTTGAGGACAGGGGATGAAAAACTGTTTTTT.

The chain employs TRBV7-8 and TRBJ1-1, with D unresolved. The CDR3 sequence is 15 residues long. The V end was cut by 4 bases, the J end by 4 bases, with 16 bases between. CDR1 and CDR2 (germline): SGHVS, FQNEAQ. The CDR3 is CASSSKVQRGTEAFF. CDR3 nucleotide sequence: TGTGCCAGCAGCTCAAAGGTCCAACGGGGCACTGAAGCTTTCTTT.

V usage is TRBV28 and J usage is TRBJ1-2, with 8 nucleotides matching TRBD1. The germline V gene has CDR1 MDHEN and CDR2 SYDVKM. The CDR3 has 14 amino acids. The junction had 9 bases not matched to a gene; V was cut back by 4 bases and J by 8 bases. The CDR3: CASSSTLDRVGYTF. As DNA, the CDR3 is TGTGCCAGCAGTTCCACCTTGGACAGGGTAGGCTACACCTTC.

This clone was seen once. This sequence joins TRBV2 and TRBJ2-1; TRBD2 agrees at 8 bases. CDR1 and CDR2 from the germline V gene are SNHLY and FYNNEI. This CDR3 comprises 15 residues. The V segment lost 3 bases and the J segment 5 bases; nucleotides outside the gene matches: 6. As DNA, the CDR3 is TGTGCCAGCAGTGATGAGCGGGGGAGGGACAATGAGCAGTTCTTC. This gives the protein CASSDERGRDNEQFF. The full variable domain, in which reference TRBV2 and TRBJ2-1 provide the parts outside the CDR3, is EPEVTQTPSHQVTQMGQEVILRCVPISNHLYFYWYRQILGQKVEFLVSFYNNEISEKSEIFDDQFSVERPDGSNFTLKIRSTKLEDSAMYFCASSDERGRDNEQFFGPGTRLTVL.